The 13 T cell receptor beta chains in this list originate from one sample, sequenced in a study of T cell responses to AZD1222 COVID-19 vaccine. Only in-frame clones appear in the TCRdb table, and some are missing; sequencing was by immunoSEQ multiplex PCR. The table records fewer than 200,000 clones, 88% of them present only once. Sequencing used peripheral blood, obtained 28 days after the second AZD1222 dose. Receptors were obtained from an adult who received the AZD1222 COVID-19 vaccine.

The V call is TRBV24-1, the J call TRBJ2-3; D is possibly TRBD1 (6 bases). V gave up 7 bases and J gave up 1 base, with 23 bases separating them. CDR1 is KGHDR and CDR2 is SFDVKD in the germline V gene. This CDR3 is built from 18 residues. Here the CDR3 reads CATSAPNYDRPRTDTQYF. The CDR3 nucleotides read TGTGCCACCAGCGCCCCCAATTACGACAGGCCACGCACAGATACGCAGTATTTT.

V and J are TRBV19 and TRBJ2-3, with 9 bases matching TRBD1. This CDR3 is built from 16 residues. Germline lookup yields CDR1 LNHDA and CDR2 SQIVND (reference sequence). V lost 5 bases, J lost 2 bases, and 8 bases stayed unmatched. This CDR3 reads CASSLRGQGSTDTQYF. For the CDR3, the DNA is TGTGCCAGTAGTCTCCGGGGACAGGGATCCACAGATACGCAGTATTTT.

The DNA of the CDR3 is TGTGCCAGCAGCGCGATGACACCCTCCTACGAGCAGTACTTC. Translated: CASSAMTPSYEQYF. The genes are TRBV7-8 and TRBJ2-7, with D hard to call. Trimming stripped 5 bases from V and 0 bases from J, with 11 bases between. Looked up from germline, CDR1 is SGHVS and CDR2 is FQNEAQ. The CDR3 is 14 residues long. Together with reference TRBV7-8 and TRBJ2-7, the CDR3 gives the full variable domain: GAGVSQSPRYKVAKRGQDVALRCDPISGHVSLFWYQQALGQGPEFLTYFQNEAQLDKSGLPSDRFFAERPEGSVSTLKIQRTQQEDSAVYLCASSAMTPSYEQYFGPGTRLTVT.

The chain links TRBV7-9 to TRBJ1-1, with 9 positions matching TRBD1. Losses at the gene ends were 3 bases for V and 5 bases for J; bases not matched to a gene: 7. The CDR3 extends over 15 amino acids. Germline V CDR1 and CDR2: SEHNR, FQNEAQ (reference sequence). CDR3 sequence reads: CASSFTGGGRTEAFF. The CDR3 DNA sequence: TGTGCCAGCAGCTTTACAGGGGGCGGTAGGACTGAAGCTTTCTTT.

The V gene is TRBV28, the J gene TRBJ1-6; tentatively, D is TRBD1 (6 bases). V lost 6 bases to trimming and J lost 4 bases, with 10 bases between them. The CDR3 totals 14 residues. The germline gives CDR1 MDHEN, CDR2 SYDVKM. The CDR3 protein is CASRIRGYNSPLHF. The CDR3 coding sequence is TGTGCCAGCAGAATCAGGGGATATAATTCACCCCTCCACTTT.

The genes are TRBV6-5 and TRBJ1-2; 7 nucleotides agree with TRBD1. The CDR3 is made up of 14 amino acids. Germline-derived CDR1 and CDR2 are MNHEY and SVGAGI. V was clipped by 0 bases and J by 8 bases; unmatched bases: 6. As DNA, the CDR3 is TGTGCCAGCAGTTACTCGAGGACAGGCGGAGGCTACACCTTC. This sequence encodes CASSYSRTGGGYTF.

This chain uses TRBV11-1 with TRBJ1-1; D ambiguous. Germline-derived CDR1 and CDR2 are SGHAT and FQDESV (reference sequence). The ends were cut back, 0 bases at V and 0 bases at J, with 5 bases in the middle. This CDR3 comprises 14 residues. The CDR3 region is CASSLARVNTEAFF. CDR3 DNA sequence: TGTGCCAGCAGCTTAGCGAGGGTGAACACTGAAGCTTTCTTT.

The rearrangement uses TRBV19 and TRBJ1-2; D is perhaps TRBD1 (5 bases). Between the trimmed V and J ends, which lost 3 bases and 4 bases, there was a span of 12 bases. CDR3 length: 14 amino acids. The germline V gene encodes CDR1 LNHDA and CDR2 SQIVND (reference sequence). The CDR3 DNA is TGTGCCAGTAGTATCAATGGGGACGGCTATGGCTACACCTTC. It is translated as CASSINGDGYGYTF.

The V and J genes are TRBV7-9 and TRBJ1-4; possibly TRBD1 for D (5 bases). Trimming shortened V by 10 bases and J by 4 bases, and 16 bases separated the two germline ends. CDR1 is SEHNR and CDR2 is FQNEAQ in the germline V gene (reference sequence). CDR3 length equals 14 residues. CDR3 amino acids: CATQKGFGNEKLFF. In DNA form, the CDR3 reads TGTGCCACCCAAAAGGGGTTCGGTAATGAAAAACTGTTTTTT.

V is TRBV9 and J is TRBJ2-7; 7 positions match TRBD1. V dropped 0 bases and J dropped 1; count of bases not matched to a gene: 4. Germline CDR1 is SGDLS and CDR2 is YYNGEE. The CDR3 is 15 amino acids. The CDR3 loop reads CASSVGQGRSYEQYF. CDR3 bases: TGTGCCAGCAGCGTAGGACAGGGTAGGTCCTACGAGCAGTACTTC. The full variable domain, its missing parts supplied by reference TRBV9 and TRBJ2-7, is DSGVTQTPKHLITATGQRVTLRCSPRSGDLSVYWYQQSLDQGLQFLIQYYNGEERAKGNILERFSAQQFPDLHSELNLSSLELGDSALYFCASSVGQGRSYEQYFGPGTRLTVT.

This chain connects TRBV7-2 to TRBJ2-7; either TRBD1 or TRBD2 may supply D (5 bases each). Germline loops: CDR1 SGHTA, CDR2 FQGNSA. The V end lost 3 bases, the J end lost 9 bases, and 15 bases lay between the germline ends. There are 13 residues in the CDR3. For the CDR3, the DNA is TGTGCCAGCAGCTTGGGGACCTCATGGGGGCAGTACTTC. Protein product: CASSLGTSWGQYF. Together with reference TRBV7-2 and TRBJ2-7, the CDR3 gives the full variable domain: GAGVSQSPSNKVTEKGKDVELRCDPISGHTALYWYRQSLGQGLEFLIYFQGNSAPDKSGLPSDRFSAERTGGSVSTLTIQRTQQEDSAVYLCASSLGTSWGQYFGPGTRLTVT.

The chain has TRBV28 and TRBJ1-2, with a weak D call TRBD1 (5 bases). Trimming cost V 5 bases and J 10 bases, with 17 bases left between them. The CDR3 is 13 residues long. Germline loops: CDR1 MDHEN, CDR2 SYDVKM. Here the CDR3 reads CASSARQGEAYTF. In DNA, the CDR3 is TGTGCCAGCAGTGCCCGCCAGGGTGAAGCCTACACCTTC.

The chain joins TRBV7-8 to TRBJ2-1; tentative D call: TRBD2 (6 bases). Trimming cost V 0 bases and J 12 bases, with 15 bases left between them. This CDR3 region has 14 residues. Looked up from germline, CDR1 is SGHVS and CDR2 is FQNEAQ. CDR3 DNA: TGTGCCAGCAGCTTAGCGCCGGGCGGGGAGATGCAGTTCTTC. Protein sequence: CASSLAPGGEMQFF.